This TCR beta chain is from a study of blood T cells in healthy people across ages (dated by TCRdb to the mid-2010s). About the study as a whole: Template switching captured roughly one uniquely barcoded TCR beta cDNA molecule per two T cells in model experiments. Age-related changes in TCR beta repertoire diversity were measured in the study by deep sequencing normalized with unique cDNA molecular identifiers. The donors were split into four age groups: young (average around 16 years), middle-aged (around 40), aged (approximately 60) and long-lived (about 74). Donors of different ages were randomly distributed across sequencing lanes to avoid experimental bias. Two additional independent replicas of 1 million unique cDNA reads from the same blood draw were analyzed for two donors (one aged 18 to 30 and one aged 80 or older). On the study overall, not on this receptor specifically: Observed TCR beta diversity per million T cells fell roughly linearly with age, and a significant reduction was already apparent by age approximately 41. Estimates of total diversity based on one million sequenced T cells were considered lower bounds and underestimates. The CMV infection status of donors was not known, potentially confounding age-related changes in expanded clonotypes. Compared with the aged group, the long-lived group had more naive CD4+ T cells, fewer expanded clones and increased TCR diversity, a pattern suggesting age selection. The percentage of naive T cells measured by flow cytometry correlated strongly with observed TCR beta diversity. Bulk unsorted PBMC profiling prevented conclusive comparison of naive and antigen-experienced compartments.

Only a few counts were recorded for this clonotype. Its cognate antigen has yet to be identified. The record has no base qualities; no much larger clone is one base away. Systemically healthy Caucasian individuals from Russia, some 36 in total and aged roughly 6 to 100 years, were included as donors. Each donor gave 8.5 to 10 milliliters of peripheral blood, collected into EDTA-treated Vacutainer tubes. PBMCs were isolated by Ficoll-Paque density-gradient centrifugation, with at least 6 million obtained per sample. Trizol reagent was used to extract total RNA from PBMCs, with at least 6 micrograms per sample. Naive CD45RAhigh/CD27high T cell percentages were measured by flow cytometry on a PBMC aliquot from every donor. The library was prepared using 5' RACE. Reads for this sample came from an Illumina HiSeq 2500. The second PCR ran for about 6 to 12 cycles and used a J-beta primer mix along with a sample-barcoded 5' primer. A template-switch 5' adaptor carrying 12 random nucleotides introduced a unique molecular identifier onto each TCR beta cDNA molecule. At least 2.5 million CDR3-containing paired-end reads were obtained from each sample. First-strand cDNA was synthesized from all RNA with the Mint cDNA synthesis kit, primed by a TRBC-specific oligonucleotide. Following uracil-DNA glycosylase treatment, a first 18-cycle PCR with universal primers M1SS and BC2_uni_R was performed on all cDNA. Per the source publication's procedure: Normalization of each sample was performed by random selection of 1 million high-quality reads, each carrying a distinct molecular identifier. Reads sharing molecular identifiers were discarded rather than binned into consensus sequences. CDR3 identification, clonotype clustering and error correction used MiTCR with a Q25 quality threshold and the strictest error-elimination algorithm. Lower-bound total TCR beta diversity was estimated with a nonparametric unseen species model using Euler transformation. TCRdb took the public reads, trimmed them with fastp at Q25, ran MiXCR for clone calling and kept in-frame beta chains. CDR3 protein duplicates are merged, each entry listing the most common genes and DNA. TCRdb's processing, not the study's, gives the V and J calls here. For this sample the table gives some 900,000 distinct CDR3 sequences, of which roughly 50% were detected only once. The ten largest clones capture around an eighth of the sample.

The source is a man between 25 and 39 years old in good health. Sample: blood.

This receptor has the CDR3 CASSAGQGSYNEQYF. The DNA reads TGCGCCAGCAGCGCGGGACAGGGGTCCTACAATGAGCAGTACTTC. Recombination connected TRBV5-1 to TRBJ2-7, with 10 junctional bases fitting TRBD1. From the cysteine through the phenylalanine, the CDR3 covers 15 amino acids. Only the CDR3 DNA stays, 45 bases, in frame from base 1. CDR1 and CDR2, looked up from the germline V gene, are SGHRS and YFSETQ. V and J are trimmed by 4 bases and 7 bases, and the gene matches miss 11 bases of the junction.